A selection of T cell receptor beta chains follows, all from one sample in a study of shared clonotypes between healthy human individuals. Assay used: immunoSEQ multiplex PCR; TCRdb lists only in-frame clones, some missing. The table lists millions of clones, 95% of them singletons. The specimen sequenced was naive CD4+ T cells sorted from blood. The receptor source for this set is a man in his late teens or twenties in good health. Each CDR3 is given without its conserved first and last residue.

V,CDR3
TRBV7-2,ASSLANQETQY
TRBV7-2,ASSLSDIQY
TRBV6-5,ASSYQINNEQF
TRBV28,ASSLPQGGVEKLF
TRBV10-3,AISESNGGGYT
TRBV7-2,ASSLDGAGTEAF
TRBV5-1,ASRIVYTSYERY
TRBV2,ASIRTGSSYEQF
TRBV5-1,ASSPGLRRSGNTIY
TRBV10-3,AIRSGVTAEQY
TRBV6-6,ASSYSFAGGGNTIY
TRBV30,AWSSDIPTEAF
TRBV6-1,ASSEATGQGDTEAF
TRBV9,ASSDIGRAKNTEAF